This paragraph covers one T cell receptor (beta chain) sequence. The sample belongs to a study of blood T cell repertoires in COVID-19. Study-level background: Nucleic acid was either cDNA or gDNA, and it came from T cells, B-cell-depleted T cells, or PBMCs.

Only in-frame clones appear in the TCRdb table, and some are missing; sequencing was by immunoSEQ multiplex PCR. The sample yields more than 300,000 clones, about 93% seen once. This CDR3 contains 14 residues. Per germline, CDR1 SNHLY and CDR2 FYNNEI. V dropped 8 bases and J dropped 5; count of bases not matched to a gene: 10. Sequenced material: peripheral blood. The chain joins TRBV2 to TRBJ2-7, with 9 bases identical to TRBD2. The TCR originated in a woman aged 18-30 years who had recovered from COVID-19. CDR3 loop: CASAPAGGRNEQYV. Written as DNA, the CDR3 is TGTGCCAGCGCTCCTGCGGGAGGGCGGAACGAGCAGTACGTC.